This TCR beta chain was captured in a study of blood T cell repertoires in COVID-19. In the study overall: The samples span acute and convalescent COVID-19 from the United States, Italy and Spain. The analysed material was cDNA or gDNA that came from T cells, B-cell-depleted T cells, or PBMCs.

As handled by the study authors: Reference gene primer amplification in the assay estimated nucleated cell counts. Data came from immunoSEQ multiplex PCR; TCRdb stores just in-frame clones and leaves some out. That table gives V, J and clone size, and the DNA gave D and trimming. This sample carries over 100,000 clones, about 91% of them seen once, and the ten largest clones take approximately 10%. The length of the CDR3 is 14 residues. After removal of 5 bases from V and 6 bases from J, the junction contained 6 bases not matched to a gene. Per germline, CDR1 SEHNR and CDR2 FQNEAQ (reference sequence).

The TCR sequence derives from a man between 50 and 59 years old with acute or convalescent COVID-19. The sample taken for sequencing was peripheral blood. The chain has TRBV7-9 and TRBJ1-2; 10 bases align to TRBD1. The CDR3 sequence: CASSRGQGIHGYTF. The DNA of the CDR3 is TGTGCCAGCAGCCGGGGACAGGGGATTCATGGCTACACCTTC.